The 11 T cell receptor beta chains in this list originate from one sample, sequenced in a study of blood T cell repertoires in COVID-19. Method: immunoSEQ multiplex PCR; TCRdb's copy keeps in-frame clones and lacks some. The sample shows 250,000 to 300,000 clones, 80% to 90% of them seen only once. The sequenced material came from PBMCs or T cells enriched from blood (not recorded which). The receptors were sampled from a woman in her forties or fifties who had recovered from COVID-19.

V gene TRBV6-5 combines with J gene TRBJ1-1; a weak D match, TRBD1 (5 bases). The V gene lost 3 bases and the J gene lost 0 bases, with 8 bases spanning the gap. Germline CDR1 and CDR2: MNHEY and SVGAGI. This CDR3 spans 14 amino acids. The CDR3 nucleotides are TGTGCCAGCAGTTATCAGGGCGTGAACACTGAAGCTTTCTTT. This codes for CASSYQGVNTEAFF.

J is TRBJ2-3 and V is TRBV28; 7 nucleotides match TRBD2. The CDR3 is 14 amino acids. V shed 6 bases and J 2 bases; nucleotides not matched to a gene: 5. CDR1 MDHEN and CDR2 SYDVKM come from the germline V gene. CDR3 loop: CASSPGGDTDTQYF. CDR3 sequence (DNA): TGTGCCAGCAGCCCGGGGGGTGACACAGATACGCAGTATTTT.

The chain couples TRBV7-6 to TRBJ2-2; D perhaps matches TRBD2 (6 bases). Trimming took 6 bases from V and 0 from J, leaving 8 bases between them. The CDR3 covers 14 residues. Germline V CDR1 and CDR2: SGHVS, FNYEAQ. The CDR3 DNA reads TGTGCCAGCAGACCGGGGGCGAACACCGGGGAGCTGTTTTTT. Translated: CASRPGANTGELFF.

The V call is TRBV7-8, the J call TRBJ2-7; 11 bases align to TRBD2. Losses at the gene ends were 8 bases for V and 6 bases for J; bases not matched to a gene: 12. The length of the CDR3 is 15 residues. CDR1 SGHVS and CDR2 FQNEAQ come from the germline V gene. The CDR3 region has the DNA TGTGCCAGCGGGGGACTAGCGGACGGCCTATCCGAGCAGTACTTC. This encodes CASGGLADGLSEQYF.

The rearrangement joins TRBV11-3 to TRBJ2-1, with 7 bases that match TRBD1. J gave up 3 bases and V 5 bases, and 4 bases lay outside the gene matches. The germline V gene encodes CDR1 SGHNT and CDR2 YENEEA. The CDR3 contains 14 residues. The CDR3, as DNA: TGTGCCAGCAGCCTAAGACAGGGCTACAATGAGCAGTTCTTC. Amino acids: CASSLRQGYNEQFF.

This clone has a handful of counts. V is TRBV28 and J is TRBJ1-5; tentative D call: TRBD1 (6 bases). CDR1 is MDHEN, CDR2 SYDVKM, per germline. CDR3 length: 16 residues. The V end lost 7 bases, the J end lost 7 bases, and 23 bases lay between the germline ends. The CDR3 nucleotides read TGTGCCAGCACCCCTCGGGGGGGCAGAAGGGAACAGCCCCAGCATTTT. It translates to CASTPRGGRREQPQHF.

This chain connects TRBV27 to TRBJ1-1; D gene unclear. Per the germline V gene, CDR1 is MNHEY and CDR2 is SMNVEV (reference sequence). Trimming pared 8 bases from V and 3 bases from J, leaving 13 bases between. This CDR3 spans 13 amino acids. The CDR3 nucleotides are TGTGCCAGCGGAGCGGGGAGGGACACTGAAGCTTTCTTT. This gives the protein CASGAGRDTEAFF.

This chain links TRBV3-1 (or the pseudogene TRBV3-2) with TRBJ2-2; D remains ambiguous. V shed 0 bases and J shed 4 bases, with 12 bases lying between them. Germline V CDR1 and CDR2: LGHDT, YNNKEL (reference sequence). The CDR3 length is 16 residues. As DNA, the CDR3 is TGTGCCAGCAGCCAAGACTTTGGGCTCTTCACCGGGGAGCTGTTTTTT. Protein: CASSQDFGLFTGELFF.

The chain links TRBV28 to TRBJ1-1; 7 positions agree with TRBD1. This CDR3 has 13 amino acids. Per the germline V gene, CDR1 is MDHEN and CDR2 is SYDVKM. Trimming at V came to 6 bases and at J to 7 bases, leaving 8 bases not matched to a gene. The CDR3 region is CASSFPGQLEAFF. The CDR3 nucleotides read TGTGCCAGCAGCTTCCCGGGACAGCTTGAAGCTTTCTTT.

This clone was counted a single time. V and J are TRBV27 and TRBJ2-5; perhaps TRBD1 as D (5 bases). The germline V and J ends were trimmed by 5 bases and 3 bases, with 10 bases remaining between them. The germline gives CDR1 MNHEY, CDR2 SMNVEV (reference sequence). This CDR3 has 13 amino acids. The CDR3 DNA follows: TGTGCCAGCAGTATGATCAGGGAAGAGACCCAGTACTTC. This codes for CASSMIREETQYF.

The V call is TRBV4-1, the J call TRBJ1-5; D perhaps matches TRBD1 (5 bases). The CDR3 covers 16 residues. Germline V gene sequence: CDR1 MGHRA, CDR2 YSYEKL. The germline V and J ends were trimmed by 0 bases and 3 bases, with 12 bases remaining between them. The CDR3 bases are TGCGCCAGCAGCCAAGATATCGGGGGGATCAATCAGCCCCAGCATTTT. Amino acid sequence: CASSQDIGGINQPQHF.